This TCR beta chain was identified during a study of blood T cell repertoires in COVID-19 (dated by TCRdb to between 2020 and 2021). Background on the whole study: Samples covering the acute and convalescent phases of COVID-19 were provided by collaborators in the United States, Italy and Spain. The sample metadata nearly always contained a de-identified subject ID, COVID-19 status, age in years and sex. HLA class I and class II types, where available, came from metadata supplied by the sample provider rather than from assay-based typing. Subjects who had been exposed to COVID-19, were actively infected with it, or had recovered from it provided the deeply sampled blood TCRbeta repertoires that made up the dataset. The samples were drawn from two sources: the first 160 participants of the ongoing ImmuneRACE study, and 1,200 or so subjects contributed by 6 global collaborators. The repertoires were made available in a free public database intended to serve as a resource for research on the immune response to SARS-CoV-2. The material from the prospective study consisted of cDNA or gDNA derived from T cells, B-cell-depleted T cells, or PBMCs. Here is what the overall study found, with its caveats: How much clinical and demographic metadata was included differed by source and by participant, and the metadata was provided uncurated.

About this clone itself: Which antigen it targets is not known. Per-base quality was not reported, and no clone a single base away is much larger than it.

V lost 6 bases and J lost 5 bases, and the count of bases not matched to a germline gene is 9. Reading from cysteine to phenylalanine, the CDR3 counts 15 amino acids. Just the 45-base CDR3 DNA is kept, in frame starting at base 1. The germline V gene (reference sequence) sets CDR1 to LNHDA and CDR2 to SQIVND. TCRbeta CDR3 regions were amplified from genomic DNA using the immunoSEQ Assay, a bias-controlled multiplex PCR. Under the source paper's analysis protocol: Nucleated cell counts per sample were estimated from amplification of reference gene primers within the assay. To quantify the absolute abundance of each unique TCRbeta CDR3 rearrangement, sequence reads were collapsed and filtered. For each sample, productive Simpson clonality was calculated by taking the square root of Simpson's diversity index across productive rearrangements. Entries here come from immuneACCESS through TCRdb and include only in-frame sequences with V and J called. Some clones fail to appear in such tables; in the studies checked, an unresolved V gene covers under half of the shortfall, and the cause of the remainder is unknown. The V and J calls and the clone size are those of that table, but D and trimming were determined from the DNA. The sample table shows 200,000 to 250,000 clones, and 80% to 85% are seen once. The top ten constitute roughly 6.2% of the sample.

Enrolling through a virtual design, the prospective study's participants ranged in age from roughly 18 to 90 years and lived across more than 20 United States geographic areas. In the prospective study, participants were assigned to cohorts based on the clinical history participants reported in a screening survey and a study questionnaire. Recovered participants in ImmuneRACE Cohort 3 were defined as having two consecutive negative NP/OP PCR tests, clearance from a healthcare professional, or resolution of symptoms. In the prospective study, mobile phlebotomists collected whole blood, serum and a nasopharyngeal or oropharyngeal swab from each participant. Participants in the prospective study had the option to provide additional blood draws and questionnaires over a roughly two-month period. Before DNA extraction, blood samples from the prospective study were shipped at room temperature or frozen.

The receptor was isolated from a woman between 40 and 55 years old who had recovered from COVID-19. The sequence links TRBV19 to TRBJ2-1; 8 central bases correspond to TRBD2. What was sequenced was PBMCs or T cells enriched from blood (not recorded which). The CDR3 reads CASRASVRGDNEQFF. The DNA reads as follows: TGTGCCAGTAGGGCCTCTGTGCGGGGGGACAATGAGCAGTTCTTC.